A single T cell receptor (beta chain) is shown here with its context. Per the study methods: Scientists estimated how many nucleated cells there were by amplifying reference gene primers. The data were produced by immunoSEQ multiplex PCR, yet TCRdb's version contains in-frame clones alone and is incomplete. V, J and clone size were drawn from that table, and D and trimming were deduced from the DNA. The sample contains some 300,000 clones, under 90% of which appear only once. This sample was taken from a study of blood T cell repertoires in COVID-19. The wider study: Specimens from acute and convalescent COVID-19 originated in the United States, Italy and Spain. The analysed material was cDNA or gDNA that came from T cells, B-cell-depleted T cells, or PBMCs.

Enrolled during active infection, Seattle patients were then followed longitudinally. The V gene's germline CDR1 is SNHLY and CDR2 FYNNEI. V gave up 4 bases and J gave up 0 bases, with 7 bases separating them. This CDR3 is 15 amino acids long. Sequencing input: peripheral blood. The rearrangement joins TRBV2 to TRBJ1-6, with D uncertain. This receptor was identified in a woman in her thirties with COVID-19, enrolled during active disease. CDR3 sequence (DNA): TGTGCCAGCAGTGTAGAAAGCTCCTATAATTCACCCCTCCACTTT. As protein: CASSVESSYNSPLHF.